These 27 T cell receptor beta chains were all obtained from the same sample, sequenced in a study of cytotoxic CD8 clonotypes in ibrutinib-treated CLL. Measured with immunoSEQ multiplex PCR; TCRdb has only the in-frame clones, and not every one. Of more than 140,000 clones listed, 70% to 80% were seen once; the top ten hold approximately 27%. Sample: PBMCs, taken after 12 months of ibrutinib treatment. The receptors originated from a human donor with chronic lymphocytic leukemia.

This sequence joins TRBV27 and TRBJ2-7, with 8 bases aligning to TRBD2. The CDR3 runs 16 residues. Losses at the gene ends were 5 bases for V and 1 base for J; bases not matched to a gene: 10. From germline, CDR1 is MNHEY and CDR2 SMNVEV (reference sequence). CDR3: CASSPRLAHLSYEQYF. The CDR3 DNA reads as TGTGCCAGCAGTCCGAGACTAGCGCATCTTTCCTACGAGCAGTACTTC.

In this sample, this clone turned up a few times. V and J are TRBV6-7 and TRBJ1-1; 7 bases line up with TRBD1. TRBV6-7 is given ORF status, its function remaining uncertain. This CDR3 contains 14 residues. Losses at the gene ends were 6 bases for V and 1 base for J; bases not matched to a gene: 5. CDR3 region: CASSPGQKNTEAFF. The CDR3, as DNA: TGTGCCAGCAGCCCGGGACAGAAGAACACTGAAGCTTTCTTT.

The chain is built from TRBV6-5 and TRBJ2-1; D is uncertain. CDR3 length: 16 amino acids. The germline V gene encodes CDR1 MNHEY and CDR2 SVGAGI. The germline V and J ends were trimmed by 0 bases and 4 bases, with 13 bases remaining between them. DNA of the CDR3: TGTGCCAGCAGTTACTCGTGGGGAAAAGGGTACAATGAGCAGTTCTTC. Protein sequence: CASSYSWGKGYNEQFF.

V gene TRBV28 combines with J gene TRBJ2-2; D is unclear. V was pared by 3 bases and J by 2 bases, with 4 bases between. Germline loops: CDR1 MDHEN, CDR2 SYDVKM. This CDR3 region has 13 residues. Written as DNA, the CDR3 is TGTGCCAGCAGTTTGACCAACACCGGGGAGCTGTTTTTT. Translating gives CASSLTNTGELFF.

This chain uses TRBV5-1 with TRBJ1-1; tentatively, D is TRBD1 (6 bases). The CDR3 spans 15 residues. The V end lost 0 bases, the J end lost 2 bases, and 11 bases lay between the germline ends. Germline CDR1 reads SGHRS; CDR2 reads YFSETQ. CDR3 protein: CASSLAGGLNTEAFF. The CDR3 DNA is TGCGCCAGCAGCTTGGCGGGGGGCTTAAACACTGAAGCTTTCTTT.

The chain carries TRBV7-2 and TRBJ2-5; 7 bases line up with TRBD2. CDR1 is SGHTA and CDR2 is FQGNSA in the germline V gene. Trimming at V came to 2 bases and at J to 5 bases, leaving 8 bases not matched to a gene. This CDR3 comprises 15 residues. The CDR3 sequence is CASSLHGLEFETQYF. The CDR3 nucleotides read TGTGCCAGCAGCTTACATGGACTAGAATTTGAGACCCAGTACTTC.

The chain links TRBV6-1 to TRBJ2-7, with 7 positions matching TRBD1. The germline V gene has CDR1 MNHNS and CDR2 SASEGT. The CDR3 has 14 amino acids. V lost 6 bases to trimming and J lost 5 bases; unmatched junction nucleotides: 10. The CDR3 reads CASRQQGLPDEQYF. The CDR3 DNA reads as TGTGCCAGCAGACAACAGGGGTTGCCCGACGAGCAGTACTTC.

The chain carries TRBV7-9 and TRBJ2-7; no firm D call. Germline V gene sequence: CDR1 SEHNR, CDR2 FQNEAQ (reference sequence). The CDR3 totals 14 residues. V lost 0 bases and J 3 bases, leaving 9 bases between the germline ends. The CDR3 coding sequence is TGTGCCAGCAGCTTAGCGAGCCCAGTCTACGAGCAGTACTTC. Encoded protein: CASSLASPVYEQYF.

The gene calls are TRBV15 and TRBJ2-1; 7 bases are a match to TRBD2. The germline gives CDR1 LNHNV, CDR2 YYDKDF (reference sequence). The J segment lost 4 bases and the V segment lost 1 base, leaving 4 bases of the junction unmatched. The CDR3 loop spans 15 amino acids. CDR3 in amino acids: CATSRVSGLYNEQFF. For the CDR3, the DNA is TGTGCCACCAGCAGAGTTAGCGGGCTGTACAATGAGCAGTTCTTC.

The sample holds one count of this clone. The chain carries TRBV28 and TRBJ2-7; 8 positions match TRBD1. The V and J ends lost 6 bases and 2 bases, in that order; junction bases with no gene match: 9. Germline CDR1 MDHEN, CDR2 SYDVKM. The CDR3 runs to 15 residues. For the CDR3, the DNA is TGTGCCAGCAGCTTGTCCGGGACAGGAGCCTACGAGCAGTACTTC. Translated, it gives CASSLSGTGAYEQYF.

The rearrangement links TRBV9 to TRBJ1-1; D remains ambiguous. Germline CDR1 SGDLS, CDR2 YYNGEE. CDR3 length: 13 amino acids. Trimming pared 0 bases from V and 8 bases from J, leaving 11 bases between. The CDR3 is CASSVVTAPEAFF. The CDR3, as DNA: TGTGCCAGCAGCGTAGTAACTGCTCCGGAAGCTTTCTTT.

In its sample, this clone was seen a few times. The chain recombines TRBV4-2 with TRBJ1-2; D gene ambiguous. The V gene's germline CDR1 is LGHNA and CDR2 YNFKEQ. The CDR3 is 15 amino acids. V was cut by 0 bases and J by 8 bases, with 16 bases left in between. The CDR3: CASSQDPDGLKGYTF. DNA for the CDR3: TGTGCCAGCAGCCAAGATCCGGACGGCCTAAAGGGCTACACCTTC.

The table lists this clone with a few counts. Here the CDR3 DNA reads TGTGCCAGCACCACCGAGGCTTCGGGGGCCAACGTCCTGACTTTC. The encoded protein is CASTTEASGANVLTF. The genes are TRBV6-1 and TRBJ2-6; D ambiguous. V dropped 7 bases and J dropped 4 bases, with 14 bases sitting between them. This CDR3 comprises 15 residues. Per the germline V gene, CDR1 is MNHNS and CDR2 is SASEGT.

The genes are TRBV7-2 and TRBJ1-6; 9 nucleotides line up with TRBD1. The germline V gene encodes CDR1 SGHTA and CDR2 FQGNSA. Trimming cost V 2 bases and J 7 bases; bases outside gene matches: 6. The CDR3 sequence is 16 residues long. The CDR3 bases are TGTGCCAGCAGCTTAAGTTTCGGGACAGGGAATTCACCCCTCCACTTT. Its translation is CASSLSFGTGNSPLHF.

This chain links TRBV19 with TRBJ2-7, with D hard to call. V was pared by 1 base and J by 3 bases, with 13 bases between. The CDR3 length is 15 residues. Germline V gene lookup returns CDR1 LNHDA and CDR2 SQIVND (reference sequence). The CDR3 is CASSIGAGEYYEQYF. The CDR3 DNA reads TGTGCCAGTAGTATAGGGGCAGGCGAATACTACGAGCAGTACTTC.

This clone came up many times. The gene calls are TRBV11-3 and TRBJ2-1; 9 bases map to TRBD1. In germline, CDR1 is SGHNT, CDR2 YENEEA. This CDR3 has 13 amino acids. J was trimmed by 9 bases and V by 5 bases; bases with no gene match: 5. In DNA, the CDR3 is TGTGCCAGCAGCAGACAGGGGGTGATTGAGCAGTTCTTC. This gives the protein CASSRQGVIEQFF.

In this sample, this clone turned up once. The chain links TRBV29-1 to TRBJ2-1; 10 bases align to TRBD2. The CDR3 totals 14 residues. The germline V gene has CDR1 SQVTM and CDR2 ANQGSEA. V lost 6 bases and J lost 9; bases outside the gene matches: 11. The CDR3 DNA reads as TGCAGCGTCGGAAGCGGGGGGGCCTTTAGTGAGCAGTTCTTC. Amino acids: CSVGSGGAFSEQFF.

This sequence joins TRBV7-9 and TRBJ2-2; 7 bases are a match to TRBD1. J lost 4 bases, V lost 9 bases, and 5 bases had no gene match. CDR3 size: 13 residues. The germline CDR1 and CDR2 sequences are SEHNR and FQNEAQ (reference sequence). The CDR3 sequence is CARRGLGTGELFF. The CDR3, as DNA: TGTGCCAGAAGGGGGCTGGGCACCGGGGAGCTGTTTTTT.

V gene TRBV29-1 combines with J gene TRBJ2-7; D remains unclear. This CDR3 has 11 amino acids. CDR1 and CDR2 from the germline V gene are SQVTM and ANQGSEA. With 4 bases removed from V and 7 bases from J, the gap between germline ends came to 11 bases. The chain's CDR3 is CSVGQLREQYF. The CDR3 DNA sequence: TGCAGCGTTGGACAACTACGGGAGCAGTACTTC.

V usage is TRBV7-2 and J usage is TRBJ1-2, with no clear D. Trimming removed 1 base from V and 3 bases from J, with 6 bases in between. The CDR3 covers 13 residues. From germline, CDR1 is SGHTA and CDR2 FQGNSA. CDR3: CASSLEGYYGYTF. CDR3 coding DNA: TGTGCCAGCAGCTTAGAAGGTTACTATGGCTACACCTTC.

This clone was seen only a few times. The V and J genes are TRBV5-1 and TRBJ2-1, with D uncertain. V was cut by 2 bases and J by 3 bases, with 3 bases left in between. The CDR3 consists of 12 residues. Germline CDR1 is SGHRS and CDR2 is YFSETQ. The CDR3, as DNA: TGCGCCAGCAGCTTCAGCTACAATGAGCAGTTCTTC. The encoded protein is CASSFSYNEQFF.

The gene calls are TRBV6-7 and TRBJ2-2; D unresolved. TRBV6-7 is marked as an open reading frame, function uncertain. V shed 2 bases and J shed 3 bases, with 13 bases lying between them. The CDR3 has 16 amino acids. This CDR3 reads CASSYPNGRHTGELFF. The CDR3 DNA follows: TGTGCCAGCAGTTACCCAAATGGACGGCACACCGGGGAGCTGTTTTTT.

The V and J genes are TRBV19 and TRBJ2-7; 11 positions match TRBD1. V gave up 3 bases and J gave up 0 bases; unmatched junction bases: 1. The CDR3 is made up of 15 amino acids. Germline-derived CDR1 and CDR2 are LNHDA and SQIVND (reference sequence). The chain's CDR3 is CASSIGQGASYEQYF. DNA for the CDR3: TGTGCCAGTAGTATCGGACAGGGGGCCTCCTACGAGCAGTACTTC.

This clone was recorded only once. This rearrangement joins TRBV7-9 to TRBJ1-1; 9 bases fit TRBD1. CDR3 length: 18 residues. Germline V gene lookup returns CDR1 SEHNR and CDR2 FQNEAQ (reference sequence). With V trimmed by 5 bases and J by 0 bases, 13 bases remained unmatched. The CDR3 DNA follows: TGTGCCAGCAGCCACCGGGACAGGGAGGTCGTAATGAACACTGAAGCTTTCTTT. This translates into CASSHRDREVVMNTEAFF.

V gene TRBV6-5 combines with J gene TRBJ2-7; D is undetermined. The V gene lost 5 bases and the J gene lost 2 bases, with 10 bases spanning the gap. This CDR3 is 13 amino acids long. Germline assignment: CDR1 MNHEY and CDR2 SVGAGI. The CDR3 protein is CASSLAAPYEQYF. CDR3 bases: TGTGCCAGCAGTCTGGCAGCGCCCTACGAGCAGTACTTC.

For this clone: In the same sample, other DNA sequences code for this CDR3. The V gene is TRBV18, the J gene TRBJ2-5; D gene unclear. The ends were cut back, 3 bases at V and 2 bases at J, with 7 bases in the middle. Germline CDR1 and CDR2: KGHSH and LQKENI. The CDR3 is made up of 13 amino acids. The CDR3 loop reads CASSPDGQETQYF. CDR3 in DNA: TGTGCCAGCTCACCGGACGGTCAAGAGACCCAGTACTTC.

This chain connects TRBV11-2 to TRBJ1-4; D is possibly TRBD1 (6 bases). This CDR3 spans 14 amino acids. The ends were cut back, 3 bases at V and 5 bases at J, with 10 bases in the middle. Germline V lookup: CDR1 SGHAT, CDR2 FQNNGV. CDR3 residues: CASSFKGGNEKLFF. CDR3 sequence (DNA): TGTGCCAGCAGCTTCAAGGGGGGCAATGAAAAACTGTTTTTT.